Each of the 27 T cell receptor beta chains below was sequenced from the same sample in a study of T-cell memory formation after mild COVID-19. TCRdb recomputed calls from the 5' RACE reads with MiXCR, one row per CDR3 protein. The sample consists of 100,000 or so distinct CDR3 sequences, 11% of them appearing once. Sequencing was done on a sample of PBMCs or a T cell subset sorted from them (not recorded which). The receptors were sampled from a man aged 18 to 29 who had mild COVID-19 (a few samples of this study predate the infection). Cell type and time point are not known.

CDR3 bases: TGTGCCTGCGGCTCGGGGGCCGATGAGCAGTTCTTC. It codes for CACGSGADEQFF. J is TRBJ2-1 and V is TRBV12-3 or TRBV12-4; TRBD1 or TRBD2 may be the D gene (6 bases each). The ends were cut back, 11 bases at V and 8 bases at J, with 16 bases in the middle. The CDR3 length is 12 residues.

The chain uses TRBV10-3 and TRBJ2-6; possibly TRBD1 for D (6 bases). Trimming pared 4 bases from V and 0 bases from J, leaving 10 bases between. The CDR3 sequence is 16 residues long. CDR1 is ENHRY, CDR2 SYGVKD, per germline. The CDR3, as DNA: TGTGCCATCAGTGGGACAGCCAGCTCTGGGGCCAACGTCCTGACTTTC. Its protein is CAISGTASSGANVLTF.

The table lists this clonotype with a few counts. The chain couples TRBV4-1 to TRBJ2-7; D is possibly TRBD1 (5 bases). V lost 0 bases and J lost 5, with 11 bases in between. This CDR3 region has 14 residues. Germline V gene data show CDR1 as MGHRA and CDR2 as YSYEKL. CDR3 protein: CASSQDQGSDEQYF. The CDR3 DNA follows: TGCGCCAGCAGCCAAGATCAGGGATCGGACGAGCAGTACTTC.

This clonotype was found many times. The chain couples TRBV29-1 to TRBJ1-2; D not resolved. V shed 3 bases and J shed 2 bases, with 13 bases lying between them. The CDR3 consists of 14 residues. Per germline, CDR1 SQVTM and CDR2 ANQGSEA. The CDR3 is CSVDISGLNYGYTF. The CDR3 nucleotides read TGCAGCGTTGATATATCCGGGTTGAACTATGGCTACACCTTC.

The CDR3 bases are TGCGCCAGCAGCCAAGATCTTAAAGGGCGGGATACGCAGTATTTT. Protein sequence: CASSQDLKGRDTQYF. V and J are TRBV4-1 and TRBJ2-3; D unclear. V was shortened by 0 bases and J by 6 bases, with 13 bases between the two germline ends. The CDR3 length is 15 residues. CDR1 and CDR2 (germline): MGHRA, YSYEKL.

This clonotype occurred a few times. This chain joins TRBV12-3 or TRBV12-4 and TRBJ2-1, with D possibly TRBD1 on 6 matching bases. The length of the CDR3 is 14 residues. The V and J ends lost 7 bases and 8 bases respectively, with 18 bases between them. The CDR3 spells CASTPPSGGYEQFF. The CDR3 DNA is TGTGCCAGCACCCCACCTAGTGGGGGCTATGAGCAGTTCTTC.

In its sample, this clonotype was seen once. J is TRBJ2-7 and V is TRBV5-4; D is unclear. This CDR3 has 12 amino acids. The ends were cut back, 0 bases at V and 6 bases at J, with 7 bases in the middle. Per the germline V gene, CDR1 is SGHNT and CDR2 is YYREEE (reference sequence). The CDR3 is CASSLEGTEQYF. The CDR3 coding sequence is TGTGCCAGCAGCTTGGAGGGCACCGAGCAGTACTTC. The whole variable domain, filled in from reference TRBV5-4 and TRBJ2-7, reads ETGVTQSPTHLIKTRGQQVTLRCSSQSGHNTVSWYQQALGQGPQFIFQYYREEENGRGNFPPRFSGLQFPNYSSELNVNALELDDSALYLCASSLEGTEQYFGPGTRLTVT.

This clonotype was seen a few times. The J gene is TRBJ2-7, the V gene TRBV12-3 or TRBV12-4, with D tentatively TRBD1 (6 bases). CDR3 length: 13 residues. Trimming left V 6 bases short and J 2 bases short, with 11 bases between. This CDR3 is CASRHRDTYEQYF. The CDR3 coding sequence is TGTGCCAGCAGACACAGGGATACCTACGAGCAGTACTTC.

V gene TRBV5-6 combines with J gene TRBJ2-7; no definite D call. The V and J ends lost 3 bases and 3 bases respectively, with 4 bases between them. CDR3 size: 11 residues. Germline values: CDR1 SGHDT, CDR2 YYEEEE. CDR3 residues: CASSSYYEQYF. CDR3 DNA sequence: TGTGCCAGCAGCTCCTACTACGAGCAGTACTTC. The full variable domain, with the rest looked up from reference TRBV5-6 and TRBJ2-7, is DAGVTQSPTHLIKTRGQQVTLRCSPKSGHDTVSWYQQALGQGPQFIFQYYEEEERQRGNFPDRFSGHQFPNYSSELNVNALLLGDSALYLCASSSYYEQYFGPGTRLTVT.

This clonotype turned up a few times. The V and J genes are TRBV7-8 and TRBJ1-4, with D possibly being TRBD1 (6 bases). CDR3 length: 14 residues. Germline assignment: CDR1 SGHVS and CDR2 FQNEAQ. V lost 6 bases and J 5 bases, leaving 13 bases between the germline ends. CDR3 region: CASSAVQGNEKLFF. In DNA form, the CDR3 reads TGTGCCAGCAGTGCAGTACAGGGCAATGAAAAACTGTTTTTT.

This clonotype was seen repeatedly, ten times or more. The chain links TRBV7-9 to TRBJ1-6; D uncertain. The CDR3 consists of 13 residues. From germline, CDR1 is SEHNR and CDR2 FQNEAQ (reference sequence). V was trimmed by 3 bases and J by 8 bases, leaving 8 bases between them. The CDR3 here is CASSFVDDSPLHF. The CDR3 DNA reads TGTGCCAGCAGCTTTGTGGACGATTCACCCCTCCACTTT.

This clonotype appeared a few times. This chain links TRBV24-1 with TRBJ2-1, with a possible D match to TRBD2 (6 bases). The germline V gene has CDR1 KGHDR and CDR2 SFDVKD. The CDR3 runs to 12 residues. Trimming took 9 bases from V and 7 from J, leaving 12 bases between them. The CDR3 sequence is CATGGTGNEQFF. The CDR3 nucleotides read TGTGCCACCGGGGGGACGGGGAATGAGCAGTTCTTC.

The chain combines TRBV5-5 with TRBJ2-1; D call uncertain. The CDR3 covers 13 residues. Trimming pared 1 base from V and 6 bases from J, leaving 8 bases between. In germline, CDR1 is SGHKS, CDR2 YYEKEE (reference sequence). The CDR3 nucleotides read TGTGCCAGCAGCTTGTGGGGTGCCAATGAGCAGTTCTTC. It encodes CASSLWGANEQFF.

This clonotype was counted between two and nine times. The DNA for the CDR3 is TGTGCCAGCAGCCCCGTACCGGGACTAGCGGGGCCTTCTTCCTACGAGCAGTACGTC. It translates to CASSPVPGLAGPSSYEQYV. V and J are TRBV6-6 and TRBJ2-7; 13 nucleotides line up with TRBD2. The CDR3 consists of 19 residues. Germline assignment: CDR1 MNHNY and CDR2 SVGAGI (reference sequence). Trimming removed 6 bases from V and 1 base from J; junction bases left unmatched: 15.

This clonotype has only a few counts. The CDR3 DNA reads TGCGCCAGCAGCCCTTTGGGGGGACCCTACGAGCAGTACTTC. This codes for CASSPLGGPYEQYF. This rearrangement joins TRBV4-1 to TRBJ2-7; maybe TRBD2 (6 bases). From germline, CDR1 is MGHRA and CDR2 YSYEKL. The CDR3 loop spans 14 amino acids. Trimming pared 4 bases from V and 2 bases from J, leaving 12 bases between.

This clonotype occurred a few times. The CDR3, as DNA: TGTGCCAGCAGTTTCCGTAGCTACAATGAGCAGTTCTTC. Translation gives CASSFRSYNEQFF. V and J are TRBV27 and TRBJ2-1; the D is unclear. Germline loops: CDR1 MNHEY, CDR2 SMNVEV (reference sequence). V lost 3 bases and J lost 3, with 6 bases in between. The CDR3 has 13 residues.

The rearrangement uses TRBV27 and TRBJ1-1; D gene ambiguous. Trimming stripped 5 bases from V and 11 bases from J, with 18 bases between. The CDR3 totals 13 residues. Germline V gene lookup returns CDR1 MNHEY and CDR2 SMNVEV (reference sequence). In nucleotides, the CDR3 is TGTGCCAGCAGTCCCCCGCGGTCGCGGAGGGCTTTCTTT. This translates into CASSPPRSRRAFF.

This clonotype was observed a few times. The rearrangement uses TRBV6-6 and TRBJ1-1; D is possibly TRBD1 (6 bases). The V end was cut by 2 bases, the J end by 7 bases, with 17 bases between. In germline, CDR1 is MNHNY, CDR2 SVGAGI (reference sequence). This CDR3 comprises 15 residues. This CDR3 reads CASSYGGGGFDEAFF. The CDR3 DNA reads as TGTGCCAGCAGTTACGGAGGAGGGGGTTTTGATGAAGCTTTCTTT.

The V gene is TRBV12-3 or TRBV12-4, the J gene TRBJ2-1; 9 nucleotides match TRBD2. The CDR3 contains 17 residues. J gave up 6 bases and V 8 bases, and 17 bases lay outside the gene matches. The chain's CDR3 is CASRGGAATLSSNEQFF. The CDR3, as DNA: TGTGCCAGCCGCGGGGGGGCCGCGACTCTTTCGAGCAATGAGCAGTTCTTC.

Ten or more counts support this clonotype. This chain connects TRBV6-2 or TRBV6-3 to TRBJ2-1; 8 bases are shared with TRBD2. Germline loops: CDR1 MNHEY, CDR2 SVGEGT. The CDR3 covers 15 residues. V gave up 7 bases and J gave up 5 bases; unmatched junction bases: 10. As DNA, the CDR3 is TGTGCCAGCAACCCCATCGGGGGGGCGGACAATGAGCAGTTCTTC. Its translation is CASNPIGGADNEQFF.

V and J are TRBV12-5 and TRBJ1-3; unclear D gene. Germline lookup yields CDR1 LGHNT and CDR2 FRNRAP. The V end was cut by 2 bases, the J end by 8 bases, with 7 bases between. The CDR3 has 12 residues. CDR3 sequence reads: CASGLNGHTIYF. The CDR3, as DNA: TGTGCTAGTGGTTTGAATGGGCACACCATATATTTT.

This clonotype was seen a handful of times. CDR3 coding DNA: TGCAGTGGACAGGGGACTATTCAAGAGACCCAGTACTTC. This translates into CSGQGTIQETQYF. The gene calls are TRBV20-1 and TRBJ2-5, with a possible D match to TRBD1 (8 bases). Germline V CDR1 and CDR2: DFQATT, SNEGSKA (reference sequence). V was pared by 7 bases and J by 2 bases, with 14 bases between. The CDR3 covers 13 residues.

This clonotype appeared a few times. The rearrangement links TRBV7-9 to TRBJ2-3; 12 bases match TRBD2. Germline V gives CDR1 SEHNR, CDR2 FQNEAQ (reference sequence). V gave up 5 bases and J gave up 5 bases; unmatched junction bases: 11. The length of the CDR3 is 17 residues. The CDR3 region has the DNA TGTGCCAGCAGCAGCCGTCTAGCGGGGGGGCCCGGAGATACGCAGTATTTT. Protein product: CASSSRLAGGPGDTQYF.

Here the CDR3 DNA reads TGTGCCAGCAGCCCCAGGGATATCACAGATACGCAGTATTTT. This sequence encodes CASSPRDITDTQYF. The rearrangement joins TRBV13 to TRBJ2-3, with a tentative D call TRBD1 (5 bases). The germline gives CDR1 PRHDT, CDR2 FYEKMQ (reference sequence). V dropped 5 bases and J dropped 2 bases, with 11 bases sitting between them. The CDR3 sequence is 14 residues long.

This clonotype turned up a few times. The CDR3, as DNA: TGTGCCAGCAGCCAGGCCTACAATGAGCAGTTCTTC. Its protein is CASSQAYNEQFF. The V and J genes are TRBV4-2 and TRBJ2-1, with D uncertain. Germline-derived CDR1 and CDR2 are LGHNA and YNFKEQ. Trimming stripped 3 bases from V and 2 bases from J, with 2 bases between. The CDR3 spans 12 residues.

This clonotype was counted at least ten times. The V and J genes are TRBV11-2 and TRBJ2-1; D unclear. The V end lost 1 base, the J end lost 10 bases, and 8 bases lay between the germline ends. This CDR3 region has 12 residues. The germline gives CDR1 SGHAT, CDR2 FQNNGV. For the CDR3, the DNA is TGTGCCAGCAGCTTAGCCAGCCTCGAGCAGTTCTTC. This encodes CASSLASLEQFF.

In this sample, this clonotype turned up many times. This chain connects TRBV7-9 to TRBJ2-1, with a tentative D call TRBD1 (5 bases). Germline CDR1 SEHNR, CDR2 FQNEAQ (reference sequence). Trimming removed 5 bases at V and 7 bases at J, with 21 bases between. The CDR3 is 16 amino acids. The CDR3 nucleotides are TGTGCCAGCAGCCCCTCGGGCCCTAACAGGCAGAATGAGCAGTTCTTC. Amino acid sequence: CASSPSGPNRQNEQFF.